This T cell receptor beta chain was identified in a study of beta chain features in type 1 diabetes. Study conclusions and caveats: A moderate, significant TCRB CDR3 shortening appeared in type 1 diabetes across four CD4+ subsets. Over-representation of high TCR-expressing cells was a possible consequence of cDNA sequencing.

Expressed TCRB transcripts were sequenced, since all the RNA that had been isolated was reverse transcribed. TCRdb's table, derived via immunoSEQ multiplex PCR, lists solely in-frame clones and lacks some. The table includes about 260,000 clones, 20% detected once. This clone was counted only a few times. Its antigen is not identified. CDR3 length: 14 amino acids. The V and J ends lost 1 base and 7 bases respectively, with 10 bases between them. Germline V lookup: CDR1 LNHNV, CDR2 YYDKDF (reference sequence). The rearrangement links TRBV15 to TRBJ1-4; weak D call: TRBD1 (6 bases). The sequenced material came from naive CD4+ T cells from blood. This clonotype originated in a woman in her thirties or forties with type 1 diabetes. CDR3 residues: CATSRALGAEKLFF. The CDR3, as DNA: TGTGCCACCAGCAGAGCATTGGGGGCTGAAAAACTGTTTTTT.